The next 13 T cell receptor beta chains were all read from a single sample in a study of early T cells in non-severe SARS-CoV-2 infection (dated by TCRdb to the early 2020s). The library relied on 5' RACE. Sequencing relied on a NextSeq 500. TCRdb ran its own pipeline on the public reads, namely fastp trimming at Q25 and MiXCR clone calling, and kept in-frame beta chains. Entries are consolidated by CDR3 protein sequence, retaining the most common genes and DNA. The sample table records tens of thousands of distinct CDR3 sequences; about 14% of these occur just once. In total, the top ten clones hold about 6% of the sample. Material: whole blood. These receptors all stem from an adult who was a healthcare worker with PCR-confirmed SARS-CoV-2 infection or an uninfected control (not recorded which).

In its sample, this clonotype was seen many times. The genes are TRBV10-3 and TRBJ2-1; TRBD1 matches 8 bases. J was trimmed by 8 bases and V by 10 bases; bases with no gene match: 7. This CDR3 has 12 residues. Germline CDR1 is ENHRY and CDR2 is SYGVKD. This chain's CDR3 is CATGQGADEQFF. In DNA, the CDR3 is TGTGCCACCGGACAGGGAGCCGATGAGCAGTTCTTC.

The sample holds a few counts of this clonotype. This chain joins TRBV7-3 and TRBJ1-1; 7 nucleotides line up with TRBD1. CDR3 size: 13 residues. Germline-derived CDR1 and CDR2 are SGHTA and FQGTGA. After removal of 5 bases from V and 5 bases from J, the junction contained 5 bases not matched to a gene. The CDR3 nucleotides are TGTGCCAGCAGCATCAACAGGGGAACTGAAGCTTTCTTT. It is translated as CASSINRGTEAFF.

This clonotype occurred a few times. V gene TRBV3-1 combines with J gene TRBJ1-5; TRBD1 might be the D (5 bases). The CDR3 covers 15 residues. Germline CDR1 LGHDT, CDR2 YNNKEL (reference sequence). The germline V and J ends were trimmed by 0 bases and 7 bases, with 13 bases remaining between them. The CDR3 reads CASSQDVSGGQPQHF. The CDR3 nucleotides read TGTGCCAGCAGCCAAGATGTATCGGGGGGACAGCCCCAGCATTTT.

The J gene is TRBJ2-3, the V gene TRBV19, with 12 bases identical to TRBD1. J gave up 2 bases and V 5 bases, and 5 bases lay outside the gene matches. This CDR3 comprises 16 residues. Germline CDR1 and CDR2: LNHDA and SQIVND (reference sequence). CDR3 amino acids: CASSSGQGASTDTQYF. In DNA form, the CDR3 reads TGTGCCAGTAGTTCGGGACAGGGGGCCTCCACAGATACGCAGTATTTT.

This clonotype was counted between two and nine times. The CDR3 sequence: CASSLWGAPTEAFF. The CDR3 nucleotides read TGTGCCAGCAGCTTGTGGGGGGCGCCCACTGAAGCTTTCTTT. The chain joins TRBV5-5 to TRBJ1-1, with D tentatively TRBD1 (6 bases). The V gene lost 1 base and the J gene lost 4 bases, with 11 bases spanning the gap. The CDR3 consists of 14 residues. Germline values: CDR1 SGHKS, CDR2 YYEKEE (reference sequence).

CDR3 sequence reads: CASSEGGVHTGNIQYF. In DNA form, the CDR3 reads TGTGCCAGCTCCGAGGGCGGGGTCCACACGGGAAACATTCAGTACTTC. V is TRBV28 and J is TRBJ2-4, with a weak D call TRBD2 (6 bases). The CDR3 has 16 residues. CDR1 MDHEN and CDR2 SYDVKM come from the germline V gene. V shed 8 bases and J shed 6 bases, with 23 bases lying between them.

V is TRBV6-4 and J is TRBJ2-7, with D maybe TRBD1 (6 bases). The germline CDR1 and CDR2 sequences are MRHNA and SNTAGT. V gave up 6 bases and J gave up 1 base, with 13 bases separating them. CDR3 length: 14 amino acids. The CDR3 reads CASRPAQGSYEQYF. CDR3 DNA sequence: TGTGCCAGCAGACCCGCTCAGGGGTCCTACGAGCAGTACTTC.

Of note for this clonotype: Germline is not matched at one junction end, which may reflect a read error. The chain joins TRBV29-1 to TRBJ1-1, with 7 bases identical to TRBD1. The CDR3 consists of 13 residues. The germline V gene has CDR1 SQVTM and CDR2 ANQGSEA. The CDR3 sequence: CSAVRGAYTEVFF. In DNA, the CDR3 is TGCAGCGCCGTCAGGGGGGCATACACTGAAGTTTTCTTT.

The J gene is TRBJ1-2, the V gene TRBV27, with D possibly TRBD1 on 6 matching bases. This CDR3 has 14 amino acids. CDR1 is MNHEY and CDR2 is SMNVEV in the germline V gene (reference sequence). V gave up 0 bases and J gave up 6 bases, with 11 bases separating them. CDR3 amino acids: CASSLSGTPHGYTF. CDR3 sequence (DNA): TGTGCCAGCAGTTTATCGGGGACACCGCATGGCTACACCTTC.

This clonotype was seen a few times. This chain uses TRBV19 with TRBJ2-7; 8 bases are shared with TRBD2. Trimming took 3 bases from V and 3 from J; bases not matched to a gene: 19. The CDR3 length is 19 residues. The germline V gene has CDR1 LNHDA and CDR2 SQIVND (reference sequence). CDR3 in amino acids: CASSMGTGGTRFTDYEQYF. The DNA for the CDR3 is TGTGCCAGTAGTATGGGGACCGGCGGGACTAGATTTACAGACTACGAGCAGTACTTC.

The rearrangement joins TRBV7-2 to TRBJ2-6; TRBD1 aligns across 7 bases. Germline lookup yields CDR1 SGHTA and CDR2 FQGNSA. This CDR3 is built from 18 residues. Trimming took 5 bases from V and 1 from J; bases not matched to a gene: 11. Here the CDR3 reads CASSPWGQKISGANVLTF. The CDR3 bases are TGTGCCAGCAGCCCCTGGGGACAGAAGATATCTGGGGCCAACGTCCTGACTTTC.

The sample holds many counts of this clonotype. The chain recombines TRBV7-2 with TRBJ2-7; D uncertain. The CDR3 totals 12 residues. V was trimmed by 3 bases and J by 3 bases, leaving 6 bases between them. Germline assignment: CDR1 SGHTA and CDR2 FQGNSA. This chain's CDR3 is CASSLGYYEQYF. The CDR3 nucleotides read TGTGCCAGCAGCTTGGGGTACTACGAGCAGTACTTC.

This clonotype was found many times. The chain employs TRBV27 and TRBJ2-7; no clear D gene. In germline, CDR1 is MNHEY, CDR2 SMNVEV (reference sequence). Trimming pared 0 bases from V and 6 bases from J, leaving 12 bases between. CDR3 length: 14 amino acids. As DNA, the CDR3 is TGTGCCAGCAGTTTATCCGGCTCCTCCCTCGAGCAGTACTTC. Its protein product is CASSLSGSSLEQYF.